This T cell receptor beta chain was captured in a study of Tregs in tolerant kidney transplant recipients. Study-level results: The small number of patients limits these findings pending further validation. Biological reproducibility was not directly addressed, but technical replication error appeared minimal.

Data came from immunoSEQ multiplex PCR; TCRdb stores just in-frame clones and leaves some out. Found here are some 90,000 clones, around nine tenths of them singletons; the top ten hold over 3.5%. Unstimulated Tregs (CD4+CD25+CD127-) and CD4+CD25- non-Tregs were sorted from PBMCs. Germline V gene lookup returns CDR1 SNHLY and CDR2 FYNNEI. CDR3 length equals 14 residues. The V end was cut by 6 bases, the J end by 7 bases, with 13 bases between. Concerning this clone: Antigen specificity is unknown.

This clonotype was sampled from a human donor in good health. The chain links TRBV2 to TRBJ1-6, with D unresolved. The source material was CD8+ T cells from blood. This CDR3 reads CASSLGRGNSPLHF. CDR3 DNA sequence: TGTGCCAGCAGCTTAGGCCGAGGAAATTCACCCCTCCACTTT.